This TCR beta chain was sequenced in a study of blood T cell repertoires in COVID-19. Assay used: immunoSEQ multiplex PCR; TCRdb lists only in-frame clones, some missing. The sample lists 250,000 to 350,000 clones; approximately 88% were seen once. Trimming took off 2 bases at V and 11 bases at J, with 6 bases between the two ends. The CDR3 is 10 amino acids. Germline assignment: CDR1 LGHNT and CDR2 FRNRAP. The receptor comes from a human donor with COVID-19, enrolled during active disease. The donor label of this sample is uncertain. The source material was peripheral blood. The chain uses TRBV12-5 and TRBJ1-1, with D maybe TRBD1 (6 bases). CDR3 region: CASGLRGAFF. The DNA of the CDR3 is TGTGCTAGTGGTTTGAGGGGGGCTTTCTTT. The variable domain in full, with the rest retrieved from reference TRBV12-5 and TRBJ1-1, is DARVTQTPRHKVTEMGQEVTMRCQPILGHNTVFWYRQTMMQGLELLAYFRNRAPLDDSGMPKDRFSAEMPDATLATLKIQPSEPRDSAVYFCASGLRGAFFGQGTRLTVV.